These T cell receptor beta chains were read from a single sample in a study of T cell responses to AZD1222 COVID-19 vaccine. Only in-frame clones appear in the TCRdb table, and some are missing; sequencing was by immunoSEQ multiplex PCR. This table holds around 90,000 clones, 80% to 90% found once. The sample was peripheral blood, taken on day 0 of AZD1222 vaccination. The receptors stem from an adult in good health. The CDR3 runs from the conserved cysteine through the conserved F or W. The D gene is left open where the match is weak. Clone size appears in some rows only: once, few, many, or a class for an expanded clone.

clone_size: .; j_call: TRBJ1-1; cdr3_length: 12; v_call: TRBV24-1; d_call: TRBD1; cdr3_aa: CATSDYRGEAFF; cdr3_nt: TGTGCCACCAGTGACTACAGGGGTGAAGCTTTCTTT
clone_size: .; j_call: TRBJ2-2; cdr3_length: 16; v_call: TRBV4-1; d_call: TRBD1; cdr3_aa: CARSRHGTGDTGELFF; cdr3_nt: TGCGCCCGCAGCCGACATGGGACAGGGGACACCGGGGAGCTGTTTTTT
clone_size: .; j_call: TRBJ1-3; cdr3_length: 14; v_call: TRBV7-8; d_call: .; cdr3_aa: CASSLDSSGNTIYF; cdr3_nt: TGTGCCAGCAGCTTAGATAGCTCTGGAAACACCATATATTTT
clone_size: .; j_call: TRBJ1-3; cdr3_length: 13; v_call: TRBV9; d_call: .; cdr3_aa: CASSAPGFNTIYF; cdr3_nt: TGTGCCAGCAGCGCCCCAGGGTTCAACACCATATATTTT
clone_size: .; j_call: TRBJ2-3; cdr3_length: 14; v_call: TRBV7-2; d_call: .; cdr3_aa: CASSLVTSTDTQYF; cdr3_nt: TGTGCCAGCAGCTTAGTGACCTCCACAGATACGCAGTATTTT
clone_size: .; j_call: TRBJ2-5; cdr3_length: 11; v_call: TRBV15; d_call: TRBD2; cdr3_aa: CATSRGGTQYF; cdr3_nt: TGTGCCACCAGCCGGGGGGGGACCCAGTACTTC
clone_size: .; j_call: TRBJ2-5; cdr3_length: 12; v_call: TRBV2; d_call: .; cdr3_aa: CASSERRETQYF; cdr3_nt: TGTGCCAGCAGTGAAAGAAGGGAGACCCAGTACTTC
clone_size: .; j_call: TRBJ2-7; cdr3_length: 16; v_call: TRBV21-1; d_call: .; cdr3_aa: CASSATGALSTYEQYF; cdr3_nt: TGTGCCAGCAGCGCGACAGGGGCGCTTTCAACCTACGAGCAGTACTTC
clone_size: .; j_call: TRBJ2-1; cdr3_length: 15; v_call: TRBV5-4; d_call: TRBD2; cdr3_aa: CASSPSGSLYNEQFF; cdr3_nt: TGTGCCAGCAGCCCCAGCGGGAGTTTGTACAATGAGCAGTTCTTC
clone_size: .; j_call: TRBJ1-5; cdr3_length: 15; v_call: TRBV30; d_call: TRBD1; cdr3_aa: CAWSTGTGLGQPQHF; cdr3_nt: TGTGCCTGGAGCACCGGGACAGGGCTTGGTCAGCCCCAGCATTTT
clone_size: .; j_call: TRBJ1-5; cdr3_length: 13; v_call: TRBV29-1; d_call: .; cdr3_aa: CSVTVSDNQPQHF; cdr3_nt: TGCAGCGTTACAGTATCGGACAATCAGCCCCAGCATTTT
clone_size: once; j_call: TRBJ1-2; cdr3_length: 18; v_call: TRBV4-2; d_call: TRBD1; cdr3_aa: CASSQPPGTGGAYYGYTF; cdr3_nt: TGTGCCAGCAGCCAACCCCCCGGGACAGGGGGCGCGTACTATGGCTACACCTTC
clone_size: .; j_call: TRBJ1-2; cdr3_length: 14; v_call: TRBV3-1/TRBV3-2; d_call: .; cdr3_aa: CASSQDRKGNGYTF; cdr3_nt: TGTGCCAGCAGCCAAGATAGAAAGGGGAATGGCTACACCTTC
clone_size: .; j_call: TRBJ1-2; cdr3_length: 15; v_call: TRBV6-5; d_call: .; cdr3_aa: CASSSDPTGSNGYTF; cdr3_nt: TGTGCCAGCAGTTCCGACCCGACAGGCTCGAATGGCTACACCTTC
clone_size: .; j_call: TRBJ1-6; cdr3_length: 15; v_call: TRBV5-8; d_call: .; cdr3_aa: CASSLRASYNSPLHF; cdr3_nt: TGTGCCAGCAGCCTACGGGCTTCCTATAATTCACCCCTCCACTTT
clone_size: .; j_call: TRBJ2-2; cdr3_length: 15; v_call: TRBV10-1; d_call: .; cdr3_aa: CASSESFSNTGELFF; cdr3_nt: TGCGCCAGCAGTGAGTCGTTCTCGAACACCGGGGAGCTGTTTTTT
clone_size: .; j_call: TRBJ2-3; cdr3_length: 12; v_call: TRBV7-9; d_call: .; cdr3_aa: CASGGRTDTQYF; cdr3_nt: TGTGCCAGCGGCGGGCGCACAGATACGCAGTATTTT
clone_size: .; j_call: TRBJ1-1; cdr3_length: 14; v_call: TRBV10-3; d_call: .; cdr3_aa: CAIASQGWNTEAFF; cdr3_nt: TGTGCCATCGCCTCCCAGGGCTGGAACACTGAAGCTTTCTTT
clone_size: .; j_call: TRBJ2-3; cdr3_length: 13; v_call: TRBV3-1/TRBV3-2; d_call: .; cdr3_aa: CASSHRQTDTQYF; cdr3_nt: TGTGCCAGCAGCCATCGACAGACAGATACGCAGTATTTT
clone_size: .; j_call: TRBJ1-6; cdr3_length: 14; v_call: TRBV4-1; d_call: .; cdr3_aa: CASSQDSPNSPLHF; cdr3_nt: TGCGCCAGCAGCCAAGATTCTCCAAATTCACCCCTCCACTTT
clone_size: once; j_call: TRBJ2-5; cdr3_length: 15; v_call: TRBV28; d_call: TRBD1; cdr3_aa: CASSQRQGAQETQYF; cdr3_nt: TGTGCCAGCAGTCAAAGACAGGGGGCCCAAGAGACCCAGTACTTC
clone_size: .; j_call: TRBJ2-1; cdr3_length: 16; v_call: TRBV10-3; d_call: .; cdr3_aa: CAIRGEQESSYNEQFF; cdr3_nt: TGTGCCATCAGGGGGGAGCAGGAAAGCTCCTACAATGAGCAGTTCTTC
clone_size: .; j_call: TRBJ2-2; cdr3_length: 15; v_call: TRBV19; d_call: .; cdr3_aa: CASSTHRGGGGELFF; cdr3_nt: TGTGCCAGTAGTACCCACAGGGGAGGGGGCGGGGAGCTGTTTTTT
clone_size: .; j_call: TRBJ2-3; cdr3_length: 13; v_call: TRBV2; d_call: .; cdr3_aa: CASSPPFTDTQYF; cdr3_nt: TGTGCCAGCAGTCCACCCTTCACAGATACGCAGTATTTT
clone_size: .; j_call: TRBJ1-4; cdr3_length: 14; v_call: TRBV5-1; d_call: .; cdr3_aa: CASSFQGSFEKLFF; cdr3_nt: TGCGCCAGCAGCTTCCAGGGGTCCTTTGAAAAACTGTTTTTT
clone_size: .; j_call: TRBJ1-1; cdr3_length: 12; v_call: TRBV29-1; d_call: TRBD1; cdr3_aa: CSVEDGTGGAFF; cdr3_nt: TGCAGCGTTGAAGATGGGACAGGGGGAGCTTTCTTT
clone_size: .; j_call: TRBJ2-2; cdr3_length: 17; v_call: TRBV14; d_call: TRBD2; cdr3_aa: CASSRNPSGPNTGELFF; cdr3_nt: TGTGCCAGCAGCCGGAACCCTAGCGGCCCAAACACCGGGGAGCTGTTTTTT
clone_size: once; j_call: TRBJ2-1; cdr3_length: 13; v_call: TRBV7-3; d_call: .; cdr3_aa: CASSLWTGNEQFF; cdr3_nt: TGTGCCAGCAGCCTTTGGACCGGGAATGAGCAGTTCTTC
clone_size: .; j_call: TRBJ2-7; cdr3_length: 16; v_call: TRBV7-8; d_call: .; cdr3_aa: CASGKTGGAGKPEQYF; cdr3_nt: TGTGCCAGCGGCAAGACAGGAGGCGCGGGCAAGCCCGAGCAGTACTTC
clone_size: .; j_call: TRBJ1-6; cdr3_length: 11; v_call: TRBV30; d_call: .; cdr3_aa: CAWKLNSPLHF; cdr3_nt: TGTGCCTGGAAGTTAAATTCACCCCTCCACTTT
clone_size: .; j_call: TRBJ2-5; cdr3_length: 16; v_call: TRBV4-1; d_call: TRBD2; cdr3_aa: CASSQGSTSGRETQYF; cdr3_nt: TGCGCCAGCAGCCAAGGAAGCACTAGCGGGAGGGAGACCCAGTACTTC
clone_size: .; j_call: TRBJ2-2; cdr3_length: 16; v_call: TRBV15; d_call: .; cdr3_aa: CATSRGGQGLTGELFF; cdr3_nt: TGTGCCACCAGCAGAGGGGGGCAGGGTCTCACCGGGGAGCTGTTTTTT
clone_size: once; j_call: TRBJ2-1; cdr3_length: 15; v_call: TRBV7-7; d_call: TRBD1; cdr3_aa: CASSSGTGPYNEQFF; cdr3_nt: TGTGCTAGCAGCTCAGGGACAGGGCCCTACAATGAGCAGTTCTTC
clone_size: once; j_call: TRBJ2-5; cdr3_length: 15; v_call: TRBV19; d_call: .; cdr3_aa: CASSIPAGSGETQYF; cdr3_nt: TGTGCCAGTAGTATCCCGGCAGGGTCGGGGGAGACCCAGTACTTC
clone_size: once; j_call: TRBJ2-5; cdr3_length: 15; v_call: TRBV5-1; d_call: TRBD1; cdr3_aa: CASSFPGGEAETQYF; cdr3_nt: TGCGCCAGCAGCTTCCCAGGGGGTGAGGCGGAGACCCAGTACTTC
clone_size: .; j_call: TRBJ1-3; cdr3_length: 14; v_call: TRBV10-1; d_call: TRBD1; cdr3_aa: CASSDGTGRNTIYF; cdr3_nt: TGCGCCAGCAGTGACGGGACAGGAAGAAACACCATATATTTT
clone_size: .; j_call: TRBJ2-1; cdr3_length: 16; v_call: TRBV7-2; d_call: TRBD2; cdr3_aa: CASSFSAGGRVGEQFF; cdr3_nt: TGTGCCAGCAGCTTTTCGGCGGGGGGTAGGGTTGGTGAGCAGTTCTTC
clone_size: once; j_call: TRBJ2-1; cdr3_length: 15; v_call: TRBV7-2; d_call: .; cdr3_aa: CASSLGGFLNNEQFF; cdr3_nt: TGTGCCAGCAGCTTAGGGGGCTTTCTTAACAATGAGCAGTTCTTC
clone_size: .; j_call: TRBJ1-2; cdr3_length: 13; v_call: TRBV6-5; d_call: .; cdr3_aa: CASSSGGQRGYTF; cdr3_nt: TGTGCCAGCAGTTCCGGGGGGCAGAGGGGCTACACCTTC
clone_size: .; j_call: TRBJ2-3; cdr3_length: 17; v_call: TRBV3-1/TRBV3-2; d_call: .; cdr3_aa: CASSQQIPDGTYAPQYF; cdr3_nt: TGTGCCAGCAGCCAACAAATTCCCGACGGAACCTATGCTCCGCAGTATTTT
clone_size: .; j_call: TRBJ2-2; cdr3_length: 16; v_call: TRBV7-8; d_call: .; cdr3_aa: CASSIIVPGSTGELFF; cdr3_nt: TGTGCCAGCAGCATTATTGTTCCAGGGAGCACCGGGGAGCTGTTTTTT
clone_size: .; j_call: TRBJ1-2; cdr3_length: 14; v_call: TRBV3-1/TRBV3-2; d_call: TRBD1; cdr3_aa: CASRAHGQGFGYTF; cdr3_nt: TGTGCCAGCAGGGCCCACGGACAGGGGTTTGGCTACACCTTC
clone_size: .; j_call: TRBJ2-1; cdr3_length: 16; v_call: TRBV28; d_call: TRBD2; cdr3_aa: CASSQTSGGLKQEQFF; cdr3_nt: TGTGCCAGCAGTCAGACTAGCGGGGGGTTAAAACAGGAGCAGTTCTTC
clone_size: .; j_call: TRBJ1-2; cdr3_length: 13; v_call: TRBV12-3/TRBV12-4; d_call: .; cdr3_aa: CASSLSGSIISGF; cdr3_nt: TGTGCCAGCAGTTTATCGGGCTCCATCATTTCCGGCTTC